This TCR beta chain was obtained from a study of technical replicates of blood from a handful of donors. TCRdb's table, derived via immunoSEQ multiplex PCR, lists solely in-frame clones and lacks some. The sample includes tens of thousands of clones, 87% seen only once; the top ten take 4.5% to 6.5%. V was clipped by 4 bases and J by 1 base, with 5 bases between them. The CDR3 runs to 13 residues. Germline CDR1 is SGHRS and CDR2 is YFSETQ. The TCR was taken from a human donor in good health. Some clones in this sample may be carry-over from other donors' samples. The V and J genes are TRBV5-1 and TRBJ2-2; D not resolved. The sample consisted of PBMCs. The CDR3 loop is CASSIENTGELFF. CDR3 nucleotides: TGCGCCAGCAGCATAGAGAACACCGGGGAGCTGTTTTTT.